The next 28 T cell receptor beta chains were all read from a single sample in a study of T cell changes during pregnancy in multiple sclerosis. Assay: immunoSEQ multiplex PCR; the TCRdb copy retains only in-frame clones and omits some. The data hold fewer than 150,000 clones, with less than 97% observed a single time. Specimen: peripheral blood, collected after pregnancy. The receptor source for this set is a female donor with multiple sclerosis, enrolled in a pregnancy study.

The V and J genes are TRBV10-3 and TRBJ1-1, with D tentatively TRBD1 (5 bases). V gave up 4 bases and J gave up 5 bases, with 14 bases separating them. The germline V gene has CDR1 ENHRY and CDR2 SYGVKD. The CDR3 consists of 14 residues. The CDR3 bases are TGTGCCATCAGTGCCAGGGTCATGGGGACTGAAGCTTTCTTT. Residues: CAISARVMGTEAFF.

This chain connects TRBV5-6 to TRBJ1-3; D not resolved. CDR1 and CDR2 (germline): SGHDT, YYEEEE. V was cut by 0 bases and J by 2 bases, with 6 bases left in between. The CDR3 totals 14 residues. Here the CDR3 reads CASSLAEAGNTIYF. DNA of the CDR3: TGTGCCAGCAGCTTGGCCGAGGCTGGAAACACCATATATTTT.

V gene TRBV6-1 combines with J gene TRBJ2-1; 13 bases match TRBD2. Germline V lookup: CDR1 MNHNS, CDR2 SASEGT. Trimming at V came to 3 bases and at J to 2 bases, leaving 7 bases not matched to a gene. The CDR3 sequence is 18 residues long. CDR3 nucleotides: TGTGCCAGCAGTGATAGGACTAGCGGGAGTCGCGCCTACAATGAGCAGTTCTTC. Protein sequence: CASSDRTSGSRAYNEQFF.

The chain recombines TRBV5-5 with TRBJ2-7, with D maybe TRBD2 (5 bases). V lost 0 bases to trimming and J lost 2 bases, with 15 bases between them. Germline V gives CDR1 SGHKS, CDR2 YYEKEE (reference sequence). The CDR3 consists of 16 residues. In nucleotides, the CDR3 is TGTGCCAGCAGCTTGGCCTCTAGCAGAAAGACCTACGAGCAGTACTTC. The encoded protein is CASSLASSRKTYEQYF.

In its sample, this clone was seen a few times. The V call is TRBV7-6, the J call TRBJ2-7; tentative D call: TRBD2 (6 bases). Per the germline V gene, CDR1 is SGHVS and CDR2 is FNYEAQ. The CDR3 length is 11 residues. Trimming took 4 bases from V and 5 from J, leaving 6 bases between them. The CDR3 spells CASSSGDEQYF. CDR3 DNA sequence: TGTGCCAGCAGCTCGGGGGACGAGCAGTACTTC.

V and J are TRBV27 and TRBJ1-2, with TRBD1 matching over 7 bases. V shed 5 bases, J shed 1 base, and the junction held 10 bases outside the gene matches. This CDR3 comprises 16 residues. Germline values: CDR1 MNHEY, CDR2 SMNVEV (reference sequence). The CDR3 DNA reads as TGTGCCAGCAGTCAAAACCGGGACAGACATAACTATGGCTACACCTTC. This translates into CASSQNRDRHNYGYTF.

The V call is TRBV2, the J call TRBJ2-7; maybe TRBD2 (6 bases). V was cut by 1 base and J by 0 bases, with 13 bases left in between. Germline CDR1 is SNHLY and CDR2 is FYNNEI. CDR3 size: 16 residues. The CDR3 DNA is TGTGCCAGCAGTGAAGTCGCGGGGATGAGCTCCTACGAGCAGTACTTC. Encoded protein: CASSEVAGMSSYEQYF.

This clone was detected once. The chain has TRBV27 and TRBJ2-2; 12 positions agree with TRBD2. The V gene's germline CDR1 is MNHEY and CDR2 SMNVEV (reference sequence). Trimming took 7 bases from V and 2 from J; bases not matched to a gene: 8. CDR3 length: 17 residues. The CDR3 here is CASTTSGLAGNTGELFF. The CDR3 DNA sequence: TGTGCCAGCACAACCTCGGGACTAGCGGGTAACACCGGGGAGCTGTTTTTT.

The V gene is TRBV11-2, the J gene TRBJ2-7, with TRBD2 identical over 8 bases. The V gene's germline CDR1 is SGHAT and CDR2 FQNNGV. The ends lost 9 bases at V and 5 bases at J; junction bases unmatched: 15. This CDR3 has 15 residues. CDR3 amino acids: CASGKPGGTQDEQYF. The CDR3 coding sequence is TGTGCCAGTGGAAAGCCGGGGGGGACTCAGGACGAGCAGTACTTC.

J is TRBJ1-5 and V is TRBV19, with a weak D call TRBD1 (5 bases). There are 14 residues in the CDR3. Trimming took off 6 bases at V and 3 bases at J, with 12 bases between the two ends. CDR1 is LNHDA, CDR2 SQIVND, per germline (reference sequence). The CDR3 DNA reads TGTGCCAGTAGACAGACAGCCTACAATCAGCCCCAGCATTTT. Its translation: CASRQTAYNQPQHF.

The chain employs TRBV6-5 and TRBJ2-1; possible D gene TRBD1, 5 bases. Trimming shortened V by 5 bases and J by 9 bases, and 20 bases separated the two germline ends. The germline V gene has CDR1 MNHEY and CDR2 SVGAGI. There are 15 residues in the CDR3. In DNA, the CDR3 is TGTGCCAGCAGTCGCAGGGTTATTGGCAATGGTGAGCAGTTCTTC. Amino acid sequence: CASSRRVIGNGEQFF.

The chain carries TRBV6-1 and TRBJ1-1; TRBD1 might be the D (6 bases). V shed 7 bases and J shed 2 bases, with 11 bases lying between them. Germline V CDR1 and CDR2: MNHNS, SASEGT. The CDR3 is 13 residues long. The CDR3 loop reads CASIDRSNTEAFF. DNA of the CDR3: TGTGCCAGCATCGACAGGTCTAACACTGAAGCTTTCTTT.

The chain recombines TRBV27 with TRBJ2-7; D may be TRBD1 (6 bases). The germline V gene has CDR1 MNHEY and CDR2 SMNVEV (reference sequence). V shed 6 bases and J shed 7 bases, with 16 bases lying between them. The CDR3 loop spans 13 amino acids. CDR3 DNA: TGTGCCAGCAGGCGGACAGCCCCAGGGGAGCAGTACTTC. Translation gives CASRRTAPGEQYF.

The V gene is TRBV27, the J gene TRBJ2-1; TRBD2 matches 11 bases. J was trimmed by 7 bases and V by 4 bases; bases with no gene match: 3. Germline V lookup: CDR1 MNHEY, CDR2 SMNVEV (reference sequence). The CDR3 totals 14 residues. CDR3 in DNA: TGTGCCAGCAGTTCGGGACTAGCGGCAAATGAGCAGTTCTTC. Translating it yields CASSSGLAANEQFF.

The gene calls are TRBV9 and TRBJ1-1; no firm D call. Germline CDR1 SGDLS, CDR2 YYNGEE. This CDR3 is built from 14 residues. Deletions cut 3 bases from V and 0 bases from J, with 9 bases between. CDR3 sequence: CASSARPVNTEAFF. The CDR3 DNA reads TGTGCCAGCAGCGCTCGCCCAGTGAACACTGAAGCTTTCTTT.

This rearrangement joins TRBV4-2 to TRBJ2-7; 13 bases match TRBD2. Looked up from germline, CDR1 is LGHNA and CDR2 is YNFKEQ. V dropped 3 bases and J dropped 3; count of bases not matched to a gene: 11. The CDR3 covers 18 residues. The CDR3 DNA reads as TGTGCCAGCAGCCAGCCCACTAGCGGGAGGGCCCTAAGCTACGAGCAGTACTTC. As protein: CASSQPTSGRALSYEQYF.

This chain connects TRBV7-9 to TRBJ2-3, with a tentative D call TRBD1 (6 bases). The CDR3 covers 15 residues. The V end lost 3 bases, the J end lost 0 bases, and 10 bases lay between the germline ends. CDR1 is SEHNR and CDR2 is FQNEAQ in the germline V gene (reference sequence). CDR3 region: CASSLGRGSTDTQYF. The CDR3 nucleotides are TGTGCCAGCAGCTTGGGCAGGGGAAGCACAGATACGCAGTATTTT.

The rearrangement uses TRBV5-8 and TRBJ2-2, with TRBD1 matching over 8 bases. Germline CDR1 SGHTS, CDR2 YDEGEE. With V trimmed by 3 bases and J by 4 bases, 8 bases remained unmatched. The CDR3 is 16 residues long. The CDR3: CASSSRTGRTTGELFF. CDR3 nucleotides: TGTGCCAGCAGCTCACGGACAGGGAGGACCACCGGGGAGCTGTTTTTT.

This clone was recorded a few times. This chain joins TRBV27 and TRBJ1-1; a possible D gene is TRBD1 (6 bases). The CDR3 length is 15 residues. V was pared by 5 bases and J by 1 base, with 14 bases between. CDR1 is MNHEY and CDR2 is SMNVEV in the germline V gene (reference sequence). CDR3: CASSQNRAANTEAFF. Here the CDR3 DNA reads TGTGCCAGCAGTCAAAACAGGGCGGCGAACACTGAAGCTTTCTTT.

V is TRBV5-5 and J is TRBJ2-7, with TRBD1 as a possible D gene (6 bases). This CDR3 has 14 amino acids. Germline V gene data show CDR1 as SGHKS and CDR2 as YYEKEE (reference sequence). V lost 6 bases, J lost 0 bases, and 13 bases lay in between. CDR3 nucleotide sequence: TGTGCCAGCAAAAGGACAGCCTACTCCTACGAGCAGTACTTC. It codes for CASKRTAYSYEQYF.

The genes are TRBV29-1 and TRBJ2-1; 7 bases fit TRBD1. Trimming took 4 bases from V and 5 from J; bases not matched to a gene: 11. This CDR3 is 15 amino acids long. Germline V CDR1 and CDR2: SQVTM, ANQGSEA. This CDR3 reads CSVARGQRLDNEQFF. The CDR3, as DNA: TGCAGCGTTGCGAGGGGACAGCGGTTGGACAATGAGCAGTTCTTC.

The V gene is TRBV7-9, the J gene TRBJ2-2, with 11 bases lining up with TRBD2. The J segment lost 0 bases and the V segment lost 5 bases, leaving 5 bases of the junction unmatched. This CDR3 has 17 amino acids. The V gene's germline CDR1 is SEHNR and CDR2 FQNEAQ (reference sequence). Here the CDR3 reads CASSPRSGRANTGELFF. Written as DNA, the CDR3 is TGTGCCAGCAGCCCCCGTAGCGGGAGGGCGAACACCGGGGAGCTGTTTTTT.

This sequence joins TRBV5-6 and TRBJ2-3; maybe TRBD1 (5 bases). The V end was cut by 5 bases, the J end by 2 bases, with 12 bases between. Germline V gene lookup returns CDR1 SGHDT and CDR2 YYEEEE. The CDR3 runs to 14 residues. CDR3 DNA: TGTGCCAGCAGGTCCAGGGTGACCACAGATACGCAGTATTTT. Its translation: CASRSRVTTDTQYF.

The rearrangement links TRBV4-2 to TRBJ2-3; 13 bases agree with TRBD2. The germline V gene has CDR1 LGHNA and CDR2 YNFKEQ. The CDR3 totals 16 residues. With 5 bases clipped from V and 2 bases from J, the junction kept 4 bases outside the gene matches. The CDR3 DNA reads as TGTGCCAGCAGCAAAGGACTAGCGGGGGACACAGATACGCAGTATTTT. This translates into CASSKGLAGDTDTQYF.

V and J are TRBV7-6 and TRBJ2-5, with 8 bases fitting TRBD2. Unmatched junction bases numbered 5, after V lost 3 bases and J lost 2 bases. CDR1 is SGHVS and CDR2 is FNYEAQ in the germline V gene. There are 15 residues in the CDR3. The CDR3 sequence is CASSFAGGSQETQYF. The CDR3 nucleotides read TGTGCCAGCAGCTTTGCGGGAGGCTCACAAGAGACCCAGTACTTC.

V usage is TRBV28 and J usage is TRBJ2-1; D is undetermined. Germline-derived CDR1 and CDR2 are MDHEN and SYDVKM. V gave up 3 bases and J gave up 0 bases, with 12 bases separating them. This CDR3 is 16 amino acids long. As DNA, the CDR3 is TGTGCCAGCAGTTTGATTTTACGCGCCTCCTACAATGAGCAGTTCTTC. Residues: CASSLILRASYNEQFF.

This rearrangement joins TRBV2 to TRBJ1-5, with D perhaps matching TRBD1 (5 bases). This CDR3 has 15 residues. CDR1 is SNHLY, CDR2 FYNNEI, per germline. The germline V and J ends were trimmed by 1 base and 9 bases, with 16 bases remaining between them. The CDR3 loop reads CASSEGRVGPTPQHF. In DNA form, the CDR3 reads TGTGCCAGCAGTGAAGGCAGGGTGGGCCCTACGCCCCAGCATTTT.

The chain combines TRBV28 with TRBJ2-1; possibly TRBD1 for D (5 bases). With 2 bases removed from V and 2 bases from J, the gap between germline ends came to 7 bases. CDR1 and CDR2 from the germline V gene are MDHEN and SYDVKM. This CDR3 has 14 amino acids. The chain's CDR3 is CASSLRRAYNEQFF. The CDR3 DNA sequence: TGTGCCAGCAGTTTACGCAGGGCCTACAATGAGCAGTTCTTC.